Shown below are 7 T cell receptor beta chains from a single sample sequenced in a study of molecular identifiers for immune sequencing clone quantification. One entry per CDR3 protein, called by TCRdb with MiXCR from the PCR reads. The data hold hundreds of thousands of distinct CDR3 sequences, with roughly a quarter observed a single time. Sequenced input: naive CD8+ T cells from blood, with Jurkat cell RNA spiked in. As to subset: FACS-sorted CD8+CD4-CCR7+CD45RA+ naive T cells. These receptors were taken from a human donor in good health. Some libraries in this study had Jurkat cell RNA spiked in.

As regards this clonotype: One end of the junction does not line up with germline, which may come from a read error. The chain combines TRBV5-3 with TRBJ2-3; D unresolved. TRBV5-3 has ORF status, its function being uncertain. The CDR3 loop spans 12 amino acids. DNA for the CDR3: TGTGCCAGCAGCTGGCCCCGGGATACGCAGTATTTT. This translates into CASSWPRDTQYF.

Only a few counts were recorded for this clonotype. J is TRBJ1-4 and V is TRBV18, with 7 bases fitting TRBD1. CDR1 is KGHSH and CDR2 is LQKENI in the germline V gene. The CDR3 is made up of 14 amino acids. J gave up 8 bases and V 4 bases, and 7 bases lay outside the gene matches. The CDR3 here is CASSRLTGREKLFF. CDR3 in DNA: TGTGCCAGCTCACGACTGACAGGGCGCGAAAAACTGTTTTTT. The variable domain in full, with the rest retrieved from reference TRBV18 and TRBJ1-4, is NAGVMQNPRHLVRRRGQEARLRCSPMKGHSHVYWYRQLPEEGLKFMVYLQKENIIDESGMPKERFSAEFPKEGPSILRIQQVVRGDSAAYFCASSRLTGREKLFFGSGTQLSVL.

This clonotype was seen many times. The chain links TRBV7-6 to TRBJ2-5, with D possibly called TRBD1 or TRBD2 (7 bases each). Trimming removed 1 base from V and 4 bases from J, with 16 bases in between. The germline V gene encodes CDR1 SGHVS and CDR2 FNYEAQ. The CDR3 has 16 residues. CDR3 region: CASSLGTGGGGETQYF. The CDR3 DNA sequence: TGTGCCAGCAGCTTAGGGACAGGAGGCGGGGGAGAGACCCAGTACTTC.

In the case of this clonotype: This may be a read error, as it is one base from a much larger clone. Without the conserved terminal phenylalanine or tryptophan, this CDR3 likely stems from a read error. J is TRBJ1-1 and V is TRBV7-9; 9 bases fit TRBD1. Germline CDR1 and CDR2: SEHNR and FQNEAQ (reference sequence). The CDR3 runs 15 residues. V gave up 4 bases and J gave up 5 bases; unmatched junction bases: 8. The CDR3 DNA reads as TGTGCCAGCAGCTCCGGACAGGGGATTTGGACTGAAGCTTTCTAT. This sequence encodes CASSSGQGIWTEAFY.

The genes are TRBV27 and TRBJ2-1, with a possible D match to TRBD2 (6 bases). Germline values: CDR1 MNHEY, CDR2 SMNVEV (reference sequence). The CDR3 spans 14 residues. V was pared by 4 bases and J by 6 bases, with 13 bases between. The CDR3 sequence: CASSSVLATNEQFF. In nucleotides, the CDR3 is TGTGCCAGCAGTTCCGTCCTAGCGACCAATGAGCAGTTCTTC.

This clonotype appeared once. A much larger clone sits a single nucleotide away, making a read error possible. CDR3 nucleotides: TGTGCCAGCAGAGGAAGGACTAGCGGGAATGAGCAGCTCTTC. Translated, it gives CASRGRTSGNEQLF. The rearrangement links TRBV2 to TRBJ2-1, with 12 bases lining up with TRBD2. Germline V gene lookup returns CDR1 SNHLY and CDR2 FYNNEI. The CDR3 is 14 amino acids.

In this sample, this clonotype turned up many times. The rearrangement links TRBV30 to TRBJ2-2; D is unclear. CDR1 and CDR2 (germline): GTSNPN, SVGIG (reference sequence). The CDR3 has 13 residues. The V end was cut by 0 bases, the J end by 7 bases, with 9 bases between. The CDR3 protein is CAWSVSGVGELFF. CDR3 sequence (DNA): TGTGCCTGGAGTGTATCTGGAGTCGGGGAGCTGTTTTTT.